This T cell receptor beta chain was sequenced for a study of cytomegalovirus exposure and HLA in healthy donors. With 60 Vbeta and 13 Jbeta primers, the PCR was carried out. Profiling relied on immunoSEQ multiplex PCR, and the TCRdb table lists in-frame clones only, not all of them. Counted here are about 130,000 clones, about 64% occurring once; the ten biggest clones make up 2% to 3%. V was shortened by 3 bases and J by 4 bases, with 7 bases between the two germline ends. Germline V gene sequence: CDR1 ENHRY, CDR2 SYGVKD. The CDR3 length is 13 residues. The V call is TRBV10-3, the J call TRBJ1-5; D is uncertain. The sample taken for sequencing was PBMCs. This TCR was sampled from a woman aged 40 to 50 in good health and CMV-seronegative. CDR3 residues: CAISETRNQPQHF. CDR3 sequence (DNA): TGTGCCATCAGTGAAACAAGAAATCAGCCCCAGCATTTT.